This T cell receptor beta chain was recovered during a study of T-cell reconstitution after alpha-beta-depleted transplantation in children (dated by TCRdb to 2016 to 2017). Looking at the study overall: Using TCR repertoire profiling, the study followed T-cell immune reconstitution in a quantitative way in children after TCRalphabeta/CD19-depleted allogeneic hematopoietic cell transplantation. The study at large found these results: Over the following months the frequencies of hyperexpanded clones went down, and after one year T-cell counts and TCRbeta diversity were mostly credited to newly produced T cells. In some patients, high TCRbeta diversity at day 60 was attributed to recipient T cells and intrathymic progenitors that had survived conditioning. About two months after transplant, the apparently early recovery of alphabetaT-cell counts reportedly depended on just several hundred clones that had expanded rapidly and came from non-depleted graft cells.

Libraries came from PCR. Sequenced using an Illumina HiSeq 2500. TCR libraries were prepared with molecular barcoding, using unique molecular identifiers to normalize TCRbeta repertoire quantification. The public reads were reprocessed in TCRdb via fastp at Q25 and MiXCR, keeping in-frame beta chains. Identical CDR3 protein sequences are pooled into one entry, listed with their most common genes and DNA. Across this sample there are approximately 99,000 distinct CDR3 sequences, with 5.5% to 6.5% seen only once. The ten largest clones add up to approximately 23% of the sample. The intended sense of this specimen's treatment or condition label: allogeneic hematopoietic cell transplantation with graft depleted of TCRalphabeta T cells and CD19 B cells. Transplant recipients were children who received TCRalphabeta/CD19-depleted allogeneic hematopoietic cell grafts. Note on this clonotype: Its antigen is not yet known. Base qualities are not provided; no much larger clone lies one nucleotide away.

CDR1 and CDR2 were assigned from the germline V gene as SGHTA and FQGTGA. At the junction V is shortened by 5 bases and J by 6 bases, with 19 bases in between. The CDR3 starts with the cysteine, ends with the phenylalanine, and has 16 residues. Left in the record is the CDR3 DNA by itself, 48 bases read in frame from the first base. This TCR derives from a male patient under 10 years old who had a stem cell transplant for acute lymphoblastic leukemia, so the T cells may come from the graft donor. The specimen was PBMCs, mostly from graft donor cells, collected 360 days after TCRalphabeta/CD19-depleted stem cell transplant. The chain was built from TRBV7-3 and TRBJ2-2; the D gene is perhaps TRBD2, from 6 matching bases. The nucleotide sequence reads TGTGCCAGCAGCACAAACCGGGACTCAGGACCCGGGGAGCTGTTTTTT. It is translated as CASSTNRDSGPGELFF.